These T cell receptor beta chains were read from a single sample in a study of tumor-infiltrating lymphocytes in oesophageal squamous cell carcinoma. TCRdb analysed the PCR reads with MiXCR anew, one entry per CDR3 protein. This repertoire shows 10,000 to 15,000 distinct CDR3 sequences, approximately 52% found once; its top ten account for around 14%. What was sequenced was normal esophageal tissue next to the tumor. All receptors derive from a male donor with esophageal squamous cell carcinoma. Each CDR3 is given without its conserved first and last residue.

V gene	J gene	CDR3 protein
TRBV28	TRBJ2-6	ASLRPTGANVLT
TRBV10-3	TRBJ1-1	AISESGSNLLSTEAF
TRBV28	TRBJ1-2	ASRQGGTNYGYT
TRBV6-1	.	ASSEGPGDEQF
TRBV6-6	TRBJ1-5	ASSTYDQPQH
TRBV7-8	.	ASSLYKGQGANYGYT
TRBV12-3/TRBV12-4	.	ASSPRVRSYEQY
TRBV7-6	TRBJ2-5	ASSSGGGETQY
TRBV4-3	.	ASSPRVPLSLIYEQY
TRBV11-2	TRBJ2-1	ASSLRDSSGGAVLF
TRBV11-3	TRBJ2-1	ASSLADNEQF
TRBV7-6	.	ASSLVQGTPYNEQF
TRBV5-1	TRBJ2-5	ASSLGPQGAYQETQY
TRBV7-3	TRBJ2-1	ASSDRPYAYNEQF
TRBV6-1	TRBJ2-3	ASSSGTVTDTQY
TRBV7-8	.	ASSLAGNGGNTQY
TRBV7-9	TRBJ2-5	ASSLGQIRKETQY
TRBV5-1	.	ASSLAGNEQY
TRBV7-7	.	ASSTQAGVETQY
TRBV27	TRBJ2-1	ASSWGTSGLGSNEQF
TRBV12-3/TRBV12-4	.	ASSWTVLAKNIQF
TRBV7-2	TRBJ2-3	ASSLEAVTDTQY
TRBV19	TRBJ1-3	ASSLDGSSGNTIY
TRBV7-6	TRBJ2-5	ASSPTGGGETQY
TRBV28	TRBJ2-3	ASSHPRGLAGGYTQY
TRBV11-2	TRBJ2-1	ASSRDRGSGEQF
TRBV28	TRBJ2-7	ASEEGGYEQY
TRBV6-6	TRBJ2-7	ASSYSGVYEQY
TRBV12-3/TRBV12-4	TRBJ2-2	ASSFQRGAGGELF
TRBV2	TRBJ2-3	ASSEATQRGATDTQY
TRBV7-2	TRBJ2-1	ASSFGLAGGGEQF
TRBV6-2/TRBV6-3	TRBJ2-7	ASRSSTHSYEQY
TRBV11-2	TRBJ2-1	ASSLVKGAGNEQF
TRBV12-3/TRBV12-4	TRBJ2-3	ASSPRRTSTDTQY
TRBV5-1	TRBJ2-1	ASARGQGYNEQF
TRBV7-2	.	ASSVGWGEQY
TRBV7-2	TRBJ2-6	ASSLGQGANVLT
TRBV3-1	TRBJ1-2	ASSLVHQGDYGYT
TRBV7-6	TRBJ2-7	ASSPRGWRGNNNEQY
TRBV7-3	TRBJ1-1	ASSWTGDTEAF
TRBV6-1	TRBJ2-4	ASSRGPPGNIQY
TRBV12-3/TRBV12-4	TRBJ2-5	ASRRTGGPQETQY
TRBV6-5	TRBJ2-1	ASISVYNEQF
TRBV7-8	TRBJ2-5	ASSSRTSGSQETQY
TRBV5-6	TRBJ2-5	ASSFGSGGVGQETQY
TRBV6-1	TRBJ2-4	ASMLQGGSKNIQY
TRBV11-3	TRBJ2-3	ASSTRQGPDTQY
TRBV7-9	TRBJ1-5	ASSLSGRDQPQH
TRBV7-2	.	ASMPGTGRHNEQF
TRBV6-2/TRBV6-3	TRBJ1-3	ASSRDTNTDNRNTIY
TRBV7-3	TRBJ1-1	ASSWGPNTEAF
TRBV7-8	TRBJ1-4	ASSLGGASNEKLF
TRBV11-2	TRBJ1-5	ASSLVAGSGQPQH
TRBV7-3	TRBJ2-6	ASSLIGT
TRBV6-5	.	ASSYGAGRPYEQY
TRBV12-3/TRBV12-4	.	ASSLSRVETQY
TRBV7-8	TRBJ2-7	ASSAGQGEQY
TRBV28	TRBJ2-3	ASTQLAGASTDTQY
TRBV10-1	TRBJ2-5	ASNARGGETQY